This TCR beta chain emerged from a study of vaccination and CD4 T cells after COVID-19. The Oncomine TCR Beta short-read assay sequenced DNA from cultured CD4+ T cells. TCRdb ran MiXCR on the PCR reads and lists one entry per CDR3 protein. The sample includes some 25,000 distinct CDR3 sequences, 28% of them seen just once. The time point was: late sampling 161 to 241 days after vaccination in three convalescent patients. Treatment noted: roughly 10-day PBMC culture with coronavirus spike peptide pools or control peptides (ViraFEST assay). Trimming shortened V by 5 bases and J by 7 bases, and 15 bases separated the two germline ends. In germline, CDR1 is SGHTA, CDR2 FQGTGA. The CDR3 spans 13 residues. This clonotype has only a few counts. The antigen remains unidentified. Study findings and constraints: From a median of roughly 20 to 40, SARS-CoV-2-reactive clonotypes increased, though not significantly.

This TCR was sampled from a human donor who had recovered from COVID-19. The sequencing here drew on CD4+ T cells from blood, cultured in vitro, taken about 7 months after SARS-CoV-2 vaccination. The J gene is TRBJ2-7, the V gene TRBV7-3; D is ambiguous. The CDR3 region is CASSQQTFGEQYF. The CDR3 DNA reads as TGTGCCAGCAGCCAACAGACCTTCGGGGAGCAGTACTTC.